This record covers a single TCR beta chain. Per germline, CDR1 SGHNT and CDR2 YENEEA. The junction had 7 bases not matched to a gene; V was cut back by 5 bases and J by 5 bases. The CDR3 has 14 amino acids. Original data processing: Estimation of nucleated cell counts was performed using reference gene primer amplification. Repertoires were generated with immunoSEQ multiplex PCR, while TCRdb's copy carries only in-frame clones and drops some. The DNA was the basis for D and trimming; V, J and clone size are from that table. The data hold approximately 250,000 clones, with roughly four fifths observed a single time. The sample belongs to a study of blood T cell repertoires in COVID-19. Study as a whole: Sites across the United States, Italy and Spain contributed samples from acute and convalescent COVID-19. The cDNA or gDNA used as material had been derived from T cells, B-cell-depleted T cells, or PBMCs.

This rearrangement joins TRBV11-3 to TRBJ2-7; 9 nucleotides agree with TRBD1. Sequences were obtained from peripheral blood. The sequence was collected from a man over 45 with acute or convalescent COVID-19. CDR3 region: CASSRGDRAHEQYF. In DNA form, the CDR3 reads TGTGCCAGCAGCCGGGGGGACAGGGCCCACGAGCAGTACTTC.